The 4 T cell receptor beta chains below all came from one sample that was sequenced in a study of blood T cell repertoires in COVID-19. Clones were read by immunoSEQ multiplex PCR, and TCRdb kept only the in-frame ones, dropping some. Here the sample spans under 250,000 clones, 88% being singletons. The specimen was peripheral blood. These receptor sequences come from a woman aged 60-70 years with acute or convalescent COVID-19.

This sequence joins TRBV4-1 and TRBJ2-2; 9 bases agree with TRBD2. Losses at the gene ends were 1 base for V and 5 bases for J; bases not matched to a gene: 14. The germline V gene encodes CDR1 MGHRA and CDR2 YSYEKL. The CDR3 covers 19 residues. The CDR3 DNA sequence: TGCGCCAGCAGCCAAGGACCCGGGCGGGGGGGCCGATTGACCGGGGAGCTGTTTTTT. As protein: CASSQGPGRGGRLTGELFF.

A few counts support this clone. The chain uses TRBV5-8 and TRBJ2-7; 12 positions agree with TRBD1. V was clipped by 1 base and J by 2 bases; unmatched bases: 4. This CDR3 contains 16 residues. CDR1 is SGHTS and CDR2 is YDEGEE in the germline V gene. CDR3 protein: CASSLQGQGATYEQYF. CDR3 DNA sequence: TGTGCCAGCAGCTTGCAGGGACAGGGGGCAACCTACGAGCAGTACTTC.

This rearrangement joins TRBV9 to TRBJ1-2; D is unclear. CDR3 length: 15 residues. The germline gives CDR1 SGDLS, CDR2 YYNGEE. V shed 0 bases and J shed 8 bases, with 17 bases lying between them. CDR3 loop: CASSVGGGSGMGYTF. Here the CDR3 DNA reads TGTGCCAGCAGCGTAGGTGGAGGGTCGGGGATGGGCTACACCTTC.

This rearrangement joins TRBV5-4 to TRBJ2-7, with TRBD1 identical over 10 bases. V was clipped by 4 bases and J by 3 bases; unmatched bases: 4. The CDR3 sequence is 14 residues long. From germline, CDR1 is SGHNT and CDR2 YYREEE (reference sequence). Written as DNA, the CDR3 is TGTGCCAGCAGCGGCCGGGACAGGGGCTACGAGCAGTACTTC. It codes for CASSGRDRGYEQYF.